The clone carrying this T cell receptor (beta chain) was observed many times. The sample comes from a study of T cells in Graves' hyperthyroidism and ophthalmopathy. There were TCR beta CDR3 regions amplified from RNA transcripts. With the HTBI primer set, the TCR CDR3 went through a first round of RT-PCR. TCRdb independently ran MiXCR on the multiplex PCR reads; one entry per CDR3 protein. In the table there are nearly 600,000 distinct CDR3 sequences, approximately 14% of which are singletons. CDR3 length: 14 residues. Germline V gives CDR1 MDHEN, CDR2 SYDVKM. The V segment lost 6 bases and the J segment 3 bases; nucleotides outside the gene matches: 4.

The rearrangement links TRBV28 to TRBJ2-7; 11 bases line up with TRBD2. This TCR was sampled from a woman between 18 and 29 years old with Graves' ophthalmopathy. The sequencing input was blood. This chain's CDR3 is CASRAGLAVYEQYF. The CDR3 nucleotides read TGTGCCAGCAGAGCGGGACTAGCGGTCTACGAGCAGTACTTC.